These T cell receptor beta chains were read from a single sample in a study of T cells in Graves' hyperthyroidism and ophthalmopathy. In TCRdb, the multiplex PCR reads were re-called with MiXCR into one record per CDR3 protein. The data contain fewer than 350,000 distinct CDR3 sequences, 15% to 20% of them singletons. The sequenced material came from blood. These receptors originate from a middle-aged woman with Graves' ophthalmopathy. Each CDR3 is given with its conserved first and last residue. A D gene is named only where the DNA matches it firmly. Clone size, where shown, is once, few, many, or a class for clones that have expanded.

>13|TRBJ1-1|TRBV7-3|many|.
CASSSRMNTEAFF
TGTGCCAGCAGCTCCCGAATGAACACTGAAGCTTTCTTT
>15|TRBJ2-7|TRBV30|many|TRBD2
CAWTRPSGRRYEQYF
TGTGCCTGGACCCGACCCAGCGGGAGGAGGTACGAGCAGTACTTC
>15|TRBJ1-1|TRBV6-1|.|TRBD1
CASRGTGGIGTEAFF
TGTGCCAGCAGAGGGACAGGGGGCATCGGCACTGAAGCTTTCTTT
>14|TRBJ1-1|TRBV12-3/TRBV12-4|.|.
CASSSSGGDTEAFF
TGTGCCAGCAGTTCTTCCGGGGGGGACACTGAAGCTTTCTTT
>15|TRBJ1-5|TRBV30|.|.
CAWSPEWGGNQPQHF
TGTGCCTGGAGTCCCGAATGGGGGGGCAATCAGCCCCAGCATTTT
>15|TRBJ1-6|TRBV6-5|many|.
CASSYSPGKGSPLHF
TGTGCCAGCAGTTACTCCCCGGGGAAAGGTTCCCCCCTCCACTTT
>15|TRBJ2-7|TRBV12-3/TRBV12-4|many|.
CASSLAHFPPGQQYF
TGTGCCAGCAGTTTAGCGCATTTCCCTCCGGGGCAGCAGTACTTC
>13|TRBJ2-5|TRBV6-2/TRBV6-3|.|.
CASSSPDRETQYF
TGTGCCAGCAGTTCCCCGGACCGGGAGACCCAGTACTTC
>13|TRBJ1-1|TRBV5-1|many|.
CASSTGPVAEAFF
TGCGCCAGCAGTACAGGCCCCGTGGCTGAAGCTTTCTTT
>13|TRBJ1-5|TRBV20-1|many|.
CSAASGGNQPQHF
TGCAGTGCTGCCTCGGGGGGGAATCAGCCCCAGCATTTT
>13|TRBJ2-7|TRBV19|many|.
CASSMVRQGVQYF
TGTGCCAGTAGTATGGTCCGGCAGGGCGTGCAGTACTTC
>14|TRBJ2-5|TRBV7-8|many|TRBD2
CASSYRTRGETQYF
TGTGCCAGCAGCTATCGGACTAGGGGAGAGACCCAGTACTTC
>15|TRBJ2-3|TRBV28|few|TRBD1
CASSSPGQGTDTQYF
TGTGCCAGCAGTTCGCCAGGACAGGGCACAGATACGCAGTATTTT
>16|TRBJ2-7|TRBV18|many|.
CASSPKQRPTSYEQYF
TGTGCCAGCTCACCGAAGCAGCGGCCCACTTCCTACGAGCAGTACTTC
>15|TRBJ2-7|TRBV29-1|many|.
CSVEDNNKGTYEQYF
TGCAGCGTTGAAGATAACAATAAGGGCACCTACGAGCAGTACTTC
>13|TRBJ1-1|TRBV30|many|.
CASSMGVDTEAFF
TGTGCCTCAAGTATGGGCGTCGACACTGAAGCTTTCTTT
>15|TRBJ2-7|TRBV6-1|.|TRBD2
CASSERTSGFNEQYF
TGTGCCAGCAGTGAACGAACTAGCGGGTTTAACGAGCAGTACTTC
>14|TRBJ1-1|TRBV29-1|many|.
CSVLQRRMATEAFF
TGCAGCGTATTACAGCGACGTATGGCCACTGAAGCTTTCTTT
>15|TRBJ1-2|TRBV28|many|TRBD1
CASSPTTDRGGGYTF
TGTGCCAGCAGTCCCACTACCGACAGGGGGGGCGGCTACACCTTC
>14|TRBJ1-2|TRBV12-3/TRBV12-4|many|.
CASSSNGGSGGYTF
TGTGCCAGCAGTTCCAACGGGGGGAGTGGTGGCTACACCTTC
>15|TRBJ2-7|TRBV7-6|many|.
CASLARFSSSYEQYF
TGTGCCAGCCTTGCGAGGTTTTCGAGCTCCTACGAGCAGTACTTC
>15|TRBJ2-5|TRBV11-2|many|.
CASSSLGGPARSQYF
TGTGCCAGCAGTTCTCTCGGCGGTCCCGCGAGATCCCAGTACTTC
>12|TRBJ2-7|TRBV2|many|.
CASSEPSYEQYF
TGTGCCAGCAGTGAGCCTAGTTACGAGCAGTACTTC